The 10 T cell receptor beta chains below all came from one sample that was sequenced in a study of blood T cell repertoires in COVID-19. Produced via immunoSEQ multiplex PCR; TCRdb's table is partial and in-frame only. This sample has some 200,000 clones, with 84% found just once. Source material: peripheral blood. These receptors were obtained from a woman in her 30s who had recovered from COVID-19.

This clone was counted once. V and J are TRBV6-4 and TRBJ1-5, with D unclear. Germline CDR1 reads MRHNA; CDR2 reads SNTAGT. The ends were cut back, 3 bases at V and 4 bases at J, with 7 bases in the middle. This CDR3 comprises 13 residues. CDR3 in DNA: TGTGCCAGCAGTGAATATCCGAATCAGCCCCAGCATTTT. Translating gives CASSEYPNQPQHF.

The chain employs TRBV5-1 and TRBJ2-1; 7 positions agree with TRBD2. The junction had 9 bases not matched to a gene; V was cut back by 0 bases and J by 6 bases. This CDR3 comprises 16 residues. Germline V CDR1 and CDR2: SGHRS, YFSETQ. CDR3 residues: CASSLVGGGFSNEQFF. In nucleotides, the CDR3 is TGCGCCAGCAGCTTGGTGGGCGGGGGTTTCTCCAATGAGCAGTTCTTC.

This clone was seen more than once but under ten times. The V call is TRBV12-2, the J call TRBJ2-5; TRBD2 reflects the table's D call only, with no check against the DNA. TRBV12-2 corresponds to a pseudogene. The CDR3 spans 16 residues. The CDR3 bases are TGTGCAAGTCGCGTTATGAGTCGGGAGAGTCAAGAGACCCAGTACTTC. It encodes CASRVMSRESQETQYF.

V and J are TRBV10-3 and TRBJ2-7; D is ambiguous. The CDR3 is 14 residues long. Germline CDR1 is ENHRY and CDR2 is SYGVKD. V lost 7 bases to trimming and J lost 2 bases, with 15 bases between them. The CDR3 DNA follows: TGTGCCATCACTAACCCTGAACCGGCCTACGAGCAGTACTTC. Translation gives CAITNPEPAYEQYF.

In this sample, this clone turned up once. The V gene is TRBV4-2, the J gene TRBJ2-1; 12 positions match TRBD2. V lost 1 base, J lost 3 bases, and 1 base stayed unmatched. The CDR3 length is 16 residues. The germline gives CDR1 LGHNA, CDR2 YNFKEQ. The CDR3 region has the DNA TGTGCCAGCAGCCAAGGACTAGCGGGGGACTACAATGAGCAGTTCTTC. It translates to CASSQGLAGDYNEQFF.

This chain links TRBV5-1 with TRBJ1-3, with TRBD1 identical over 9 bases. The trim removed 4 bases at V and 8 bases at J, leaving 7 bases unmatched. CDR1 is SGHRS and CDR2 is YFSETQ in the germline V gene. The CDR3 runs 14 residues. The CDR3 loop is CASSPGRQGDTIYF. The CDR3 nucleotides read TGCGCCAGCAGCCCGGGACGACAGGGGGACACCATATATTTT. Full variable domain (remainder filled in from reference TRBV5-1 and TRBJ1-3): KAGVTQTPRYLIKTRGQQVTLSCSPISGHRSVSWYQQTPGQGLQFLFEYFSETQRNKGNFPGRFSGRQFSNSRSEMNVSTLELGDSALYLCASSPGRQGDTIYFGEGSWLTVV.

The chain combines TRBV6-1 with TRBJ1-5; D may be TRBD1 (5 bases). The CDR3 runs to 15 residues. Per germline, CDR1 MNHNS and CDR2 SASEGT. The V and J ends lost 0 bases and 5 bases respectively, with 11 bases between them. The CDR3 spells CASSEARRAHQPQHF. As DNA, the CDR3 is TGTGCCAGCAGTGAAGCCCGCAGGGCACATCAGCCCCAGCATTTT.

The chain employs TRBV7-3 and TRBJ1-6; 9 bases line up with TRBD1. Germline V gene sequence: CDR1 SGHTA, CDR2 FQGTGA. CDR3 length: 14 residues. The J segment lost 7 bases and the V segment lost 5 bases, leaving 3 bases of the junction unmatched. This CDR3 is CASSKTGGNSPLHF. As DNA, the CDR3 is TGTGCCAGCAGCAAGACAGGGGGGAATTCACCCCTCCACTTT.

The genes are TRBV19 and TRBJ1-1, with D perhaps matching TRBD1 (6 bases). Per germline, CDR1 LNHDA and CDR2 SQIVND (reference sequence). V was trimmed by 7 bases and J by 5 bases, leaving 17 bases between them. The CDR3 has 14 residues. The DNA for the CDR3 is TGTGCCAGTACCCTACGGACAGTCACGACTGAAGCTTTCTTT. This codes for CASTLRTVTTEAFF. Full variable domain (rest looked up from reference TRBV19 and TRBJ1-1): DGGITQSPKYLFRKEGQNVTLSCEQNLNHDAMYWYRQDPGQGLRLIYYSQIVNDFQKGDIAEGYSVSREKKESFPLTVTSAQKNPTAFYLCASTLRTVTTEAFFGQGTRLTVV.

V is TRBV5-5 and J is TRBJ2-3; 10 bases align to TRBD1. The J segment lost 7 bases and the V segment lost 2 bases, leaving 10 bases of the junction unmatched. Germline CDR1 and CDR2: SGHKS and YYEKEE (reference sequence). The CDR3 has 16 residues. CDR3 nucleotide sequence: TGTGCCAGCAGCTTAAGCTTGGGACAGGGGATATATACGCAGTATTTT. Residues: CASSLSLGQGIYTQYF.